A selection of T cell receptor beta chains follows, all from one sample in a study of T-cell reconstitution after alpha-beta-depleted transplantation in children. TCRdb analysed the PCR reads with MiXCR anew, one entry per CDR3 protein. The sample comprises about 210,000 distinct CDR3 sequences, roughly 18% of which are singletons, and about 39% rests with the top ten. The specimen was PBMCs, mostly from graft donor cells, collected 360 days after TCRalphabeta/CD19-depleted stem cell transplant. These receptors came from a male patient aged 2-15 years who had a stem cell transplant for acute lymphoblastic leukemia, so the T cells may come from the graft donor. CDR3s include the opening cysteine and the closing phenylalanine or tryptophan. The D gene is left open where the match is weak. Size is omitted from some rows. Given values are once, few, many or a class for expanded clones.

>13|TRBJ2-3|-|TRBV10-3|few
TGTGCCATCTTGAGACAGGGCACAGATACGCAGTATTTT
CAILRQGTDTQYF
>16|TRBJ1-1|TRBD1|TRBV5-1|few
TGCGCCAGCAGCGCGGGACAGGGGGCGCCGGACACTGAAGCTTTCTTT
CASSAGQGAPDTEAFF
>17|TRBJ2-2|-|TRBV6-2/TRBV6-3|few
TGTGCCAGCAGTTACGGGGCCTCCCTCGCGAACACCGGGGAGCTGTTTTTT
CASSYGASLANTGELFF
>14|TRBJ2-1|-|TRBV5-1|-
TGCGCCAGCACCCCGCCAGGGAACTACAATGAGCAGTTCTTC
CASTPPGNYNEQFF
>15|TRBJ2-7|-|TRBV23-1|few
TGCGCCAGCAGTCAATCGCCGAAAGGGGCCTACGAGCAGTACTTC
CASSQSPKGAYEQYF
>13|TRBJ2-7|TRBD1|TRBV12-3/TRBV12-4|many
TGTGCCAGCAGTGACAGGGGAATCTACGAGCAGTACTTC
CASSDRGIYEQYF
>18|TRBJ2-3|TRBD2|TRBV9|few
TGTGCCAGCAGCGTCGATAGCGGGGGGCCCCTAAGCACAGATACGCAGTATTTT
CASSVDSGGPLSTDTQYF
>16|TRBJ1-5|TRBD1|TRBV27|few
TGTGCCAGCAGCCGGAGTCGGACAGGGGGCAATCAGCCCCAGCATTTT
CASSRSRTGGNQPQHF
>13|TRBJ2-7|-|TRBV4-2|-
TGTGCCAGCAGCCAAGTTGTGGATTACGAGCAGTACTTC
CASSQVVDYEQYF
>13|TRBJ1-1|-|TRBV27|few
TGTGCCAGCAGTTCCCCGTCGGTCACTGAAGCTTTCTTT
CASSSPSVTEAFF
>13|TRBJ1-2|-|TRBV20-1|few
TGCAGTGTTATGGACCTGGGTGGCTATGGCTACACCTTC
CSVMDLGGYGYTF
>17|TRBJ1-5|-|TRBV28|few
TGTGCCAGCAGTTTATGGGAGGGGTCAGGAGGAAATCAGCCCCAGCATTTT
CASSLWEGSGGNQPQHF
>17|TRBJ2-7|TRBD1|TRBV2|-
TGTGCCAGCAGTGAGTCCTTGGACAGGAACCTACCCTACGAGCAGTACTTC
CASSESLDRNLPYEQYF
>15|TRBJ2-3|-|TRBV6-5|-
TGTGCCAGCAGTTACCCCCTGAGCAACACAGATACGCAGTATTTT
CASSYPLSNTDTQYF
>11|TRBJ2-7|-|TRBV10-3|-
TGTGCCATCAGTGTTCGGTCCGAGCAGTACTTC
CAISVRSEQYF
>11|TRBJ1-2|-|TRBV6-5|few
TGTGCCAGCAGTTACCCCGGAAACCACACCTTC
CASSYPGNHTF
>15|TRBJ2-3|-|TRBV10-3|-
TGTGCCATCTCCGGGCGTTGGGGGGCCACGGATACGCAGTATTTT
CAISGRWGATDTQYF
>16|TRBJ2-1|TRBD2|TRBV10-3|few
TGTGCCATCACCGCGTCTTGGGTAGCGGGGGACAATGAGCAGTTCTTC
CAITASWVAGDNEQFF
>13|TRBJ2-7|-|TRBV6-1|few
TGTGCCAGCAGTGCTGGATCTTCCTACGAGCAGTACTTC
CASSAGSSYEQYF
>18|TRBJ2-3|-|TRBV5-1|few
TGCGCCAGCAGCTTGGCCGGAAGGGGGGCGCTCGGCACAGATACGCAGTATTTT
CASSLAGRGALGTDTQYF
>13|TRBJ1-2|-|TRBV27|-
TGTGCCAGCAGTTCTACAGGTCTGAAGGGCTACACCTTC
CASSSTGLKGYTF
>14|TRBJ2-4|-|TRBV5-1|few
TGCGCCAGCAGCTCCGGGACCGAGGGTAACATTCAGTACTTC
CASSSGTEGNIQYF
>16|TRBJ2-5|TRBD2|TRBV7-2|few
TGTGCCAGCAGCCTCGGGACTAGCGGGAGGGGAGAGACCCAGTACTTC
CASSLGTSGRGETQYF
>15|TRBJ2-1|-|TRBV12-3/TRBV12-4|few
TGTGCCAGCAACTTGGGACTCTCGCATCACAATGAGCAGTTCTTC
CASNLGLSHHNEQFF
>16|TRBJ2-1|TRBD2|TRBV12-3/TRBV12-4|-
TGTGCCAGCAGCCCAGGACTAGCGGGGGGGCCAGGTGAGCAGTTCTTC
CASSPGLAGGPGEQFF
>12|TRBJ2-7|-|TRBV5-4|-
TGTGCCAGCAGCTTGGACGTCGTCGAGCAGTACTTC
CASSLDVVEQYF
>14|TRBJ2-2|-|TRBV7-9|few
TGTGCCAGCAGCCTACTACACCTCACCGGGGAGCTGTTTTTT
CASSLLHLTGELFF